This entry describes one TCR beta chain. No antigen is known for it. This sample is drawn from a study of cytomegalovirus exposure and HLA in healthy donors. Findings of the study overall: Available immune exposure information was restricted to CMV serostatus only.

The PCR contained 60 Vbeta and 13 Jbeta primers. The protocol was immunoSEQ multiplex PCR, while the TCRdb copy is restricted to in-frame clones and leaves out a portion. The top ten hold under 7% of the sample, which has some 80,000 clones, 78% seen once. CDR3 length: 12 residues. Germline V gene data show CDR1 as MNHEY and CDR2 as SMNVEV (reference sequence). Though probably carrying unrecorded immune exposures, donors were nominally healthy at sampling. The chain couples TRBV27 to TRBJ2-5; D is perhaps TRBD2 (6 bases). The better agreement between TRBJ2-7 and the DNA end casts doubt on the J call. The specimen was PBMCs. The sequence was collected from a man between 18 and 29 years old in good health and CMV-seropositive. The CDR3, as DNA: TGTGCCAGCCTAGGCGGAGGGGACGAGCAGTACTTC. It codes for CASLGGGDEQYF.